These 14 T cell receptor beta chains came from one sample sequenced in a study of cytomegalovirus exposure and HLA in healthy donors. 13 Jbeta primers and 60 Vbeta primers were used for the PCR. Libraries were prepared by immunoSEQ multiplex PCR; TCRdb keeps only in-frame clonotypes and omits some of them. The data show more than 70,000 clones, 60% to 70% seen once. The sequencing sample was made of PBMCs. Receptors were obtained from a man aged 35-49 years in good health and CMV-seropositive.

The genes are TRBV18 and TRBJ2-7, with D unresolved. This CDR3 is built from 16 residues. CDR1 KGHSH and CDR2 LQKENI come from the germline V gene. V was pared by 1 base and J by 2 bases, with 15 bases between. This chain's CDR3 is CASSPQDMPGTYEQYF. The CDR3 nucleotides read TGTGCCAGCTCACCACAAGACATGCCCGGAACCTACGAGCAGTACTTC. Combining the CDR3 with reference TRBV18 and TRBJ2-7 gives the whole variable domain NAGVMQNPRHLVRRRGQEARLRCSPMKGHSHVYWYRQLPEEGLKFMVYLQKENIIDESGMPKERFSAEFPKEGPSILRIQQVVRGDSAAYFCASSPQDMPGTYEQYFGPGTRLTVT.

The chain uses TRBV5-1 and TRBJ2-2; D may be TRBD1 (6 bases). CDR1 SGHRS and CDR2 YFSETQ come from the germline V gene. The CDR3 is made up of 17 amino acids. Trimming took 3 bases from V and 4 from J, leaving 19 bases between them. CDR3 residues: CASSSGTYGTITGELFF. The CDR3 DNA sequence: TGCGCCAGCAGCTCGGGGACATACGGAACCATCACCGGGGAGCTGTTTTTT.

V is TRBV7-9 and J is TRBJ1-2; 10 bases map to TRBD1. Germline CDR1 reads SEHNR; CDR2 reads FQNEAQ (reference sequence). V lost 4 bases and J lost 7; bases outside the gene matches: 9. The CDR3 covers 15 residues. The DNA for the CDR3 is TGTGCCAGCAGCTCCACGGACAGGGGGTTGCGTGGCTACACCTTC. Protein: CASSSTDRGLRGYTF. Combining the CDR3 with reference TRBV7-9 and TRBJ1-2 gives the whole variable domain DTGVSQNPRHKITKRGQNVTFRCDPISEHNRLYWYRQTLGQGPEFLTYFQNEAQLEKSRLLSDRFSAERPKGSFSTLEIQRTEQGDSAMYLCASSSTDRGLRGYTFGSGTRLTVV.

The genes are TRBV19 and TRBJ1-5, with TRBD1 as a possible D gene (5 bases). Trimming removed 10 bases at V and 4 bases at J, with 17 bases between. The length of the CDR3 is 14 residues. Germline V gene sequence: CDR1 LNHDA, CDR2 SQIVND (reference sequence). Here the CDR3 reads CATRTSNLNQPQHF. CDR3 in DNA: TGTGCCACCCGGACATCGAACTTAAATCAGCCCCAGCATTTT.

This clone appeared once. V usage is TRBV5-6 and J usage is TRBJ2-3; 9 bases map to TRBD1. This CDR3 region has 17 residues. Germline V gene lookup returns CDR1 SGHDT and CDR2 YYEEEE. V shed 5 bases, J shed 2 bases, and the junction held 12 bases outside the gene matches. This chain's CDR3 is CASSWGQGLSSTDTQYF. CDR3 sequence (DNA): TGTGCCAGCAGTTGGGGACAGGGTCTCTCGTCCACAGATACGCAGTATTTT.

J is TRBJ2-5 and V is TRBV7-8, with 12 bases that match TRBD2. V was clipped by 5 bases and J by 4 bases; unmatched bases: 11. The CDR3 length is 17 residues. Germline V gene sequence: CDR1 SGHVS, CDR2 FQNEAQ. CDR3 protein: CASSQATPGLAGETQYF. In DNA, the CDR3 is TGTGCCAGCAGCCAAGCTACCCCGGGACTAGCGGGAGAGACCCAGTACTTC.

The chain joins TRBV29-1 to TRBJ2-1; no firm D call. The V end lost 0 bases, the J end lost 5 bases, and 5 bases lay between the germline ends. This CDR3 is 12 amino acids long. Germline V lookup: CDR1 SQVTM, CDR2 ANQGSEA. The CDR3 loop reads CSVEEADNEQFF. CDR3 nucleotide sequence: TGCAGCGTTGAAGAGGCTGACAATGAGCAGTTCTTC.

Comments on this clone: The same CDR3 also results from other DNA sequences found in this sample. The J gene is TRBJ2-3, the V gene TRBV6-5; 7 positions agree with TRBD2. CDR3 size: 15 residues. V lost 7 bases and J lost 2; bases outside the gene matches: 9. Germline V gene data show CDR1 as MNHEY and CDR2 as SVGAGI. CDR3 loop: CASKPGRVLTDTQYF. Here the CDR3 DNA reads TGTGCCAGCAAGCCGGGGAGGGTCCTCACAGATACGCAGTATTTT.

This clone showed up just a few times. The chain recombines TRBV20-1 with TRBJ1-1; D unresolved. V was shortened by 4 bases and J by 6 bases, with 6 bases between the two germline ends. From germline, CDR1 is DFQATT and CDR2 SNEGSKA (reference sequence). CDR3 size: 10 residues. CDR3 sequence: CSAMQAEAFF. CDR3 bases: TGCAGTGCTATGCAGGCTGAAGCTTTCTTT.

V is TRBV9 and J is TRBJ1-1, with 7 bases identical to TRBD1. V lost 4 bases to trimming and J lost 3 bases; unmatched junction nucleotides: 6. The CDR3 is 14 amino acids. Germline V CDR1 and CDR2: SGDLS, YYNGEE. CDR3 sequence reads: CASSFRQGDTEAFF. Written as DNA, the CDR3 is TGTGCCAGCAGCTTTCGACAGGGAGACACTGAAGCTTTCTTT.

The chain combines TRBV2 with TRBJ1-2; 12 bases map to TRBD1. V trimming: 5 bases; J trimming: 4 bases; junction bases outside the gene matches: 5. From germline, CDR1 is SNHLY and CDR2 FYNNEI. The CDR3 is made up of 15 amino acids. The CDR3 spells CASSFGTGGVYGYTF. The CDR3 DNA reads TGTGCCAGCAGTTTCGGGACAGGGGGCGTCTATGGCTACACCTTC.

This chain connects TRBV4-2 to TRBJ1-2, with D hard to call. CDR1 and CDR2 (germline): LGHNA, YNFKEQ. Deletions cut 3 bases from V and 2 bases from J, with 4 bases between. This CDR3 comprises 12 residues. The CDR3 loop reads CASSQENYGYTF. The CDR3 nucleotides are TGTGCCAGCAGCCAGGAGAACTATGGCTACACCTTC.

The V gene is TRBV7-2, the J gene TRBJ2-1, with a weak D call TRBD2 (5 bases). The CDR3 loop spans 15 amino acids. The germline CDR1 and CDR2 sequences are SGHTA and FQGNSA. The V gene lost 2 bases and the J gene lost 5 bases, with 13 bases spanning the gap. The CDR3 loop is CASSLRSGENNEQFF. CDR3 sequence (DNA): TGTGCCAGCAGCTTAAGGAGCGGAGAAAACAATGAGCAGTTCTTC.

This chain uses TRBV11-2 with TRBJ1-1, with 7 bases that match TRBD1. This CDR3 spans 13 amino acids. The V and J ends lost 1 base and 11 bases, in that order; junction bases with no gene match: 7. Germline V lookup: CDR1 SGHAT, CDR2 FQNNGV. The CDR3 loop is CASSLGTGREAFF. Written as DNA, the CDR3 is TGTGCCAGCAGCTTAGGGACAGGCAGGGAGGCTTTCTTT.